These 3 T cell receptor beta chains came from one sample sequenced in a study of blood T cell repertoires in COVID-19 (dated by TCRdb to 2019 to 2021). The protocol used for the library was the immunoSEQ multiplex PCR assay. The immuneACCESS repertoire file appears here via TCRdb, limited to in-frame rearrangements. These files lack a portion of the clones; in checked studies, under half of the deficit traces to unresolved V genes, and the cause of the others is not known. This sample has approximately 270,000 clones in its table, and around nine tenths of those were observed once. The leading ten clones occupy about 8.6% of the sample. Material: peripheral blood. These TCRs come from a man aged 35-49 years with active or convalescent COVID-19.

This chain connects TRBV19 to TRBJ1-1; weak D call: TRBD1 (5 bases). There are 15 residues in the CDR3. Germline lookup yields CDR1 LNHDA and CDR2 SQIVND (reference sequence). Trimming cost V 1 base and J 4 bases, with 13 bases left between them. In DNA, the CDR3 is TGTGCCAGTAGTATAGTTTGGGGGGAGGGCACTGAAGCTTTCTTT. As protein: CASSIVWGEGTEAFF.

The chain carries TRBV30 and TRBJ2-1; 10 nucleotides align to TRBD2. CDR1 and CDR2 (germline): GTSNPN, SVGIG (reference sequence). V lost 4 bases to trimming and J lost 3 bases; unmatched junction nucleotides: 6. The CDR3 spans 15 residues. CDR3: CAWKRLAGDYNEQFF. DNA for the CDR3: TGTGCCTGGAAAAGACTAGCGGGTGACTACAATGAGCAGTTCTTC.

V usage is TRBV5-4 and J usage is TRBJ2-3; D not resolved. Germline assignment: CDR1 SGHNT and CDR2 YYREEE (reference sequence). The CDR3 has 15 amino acids. Trimming removed 2 bases at V and 6 bases at J, with 16 bases between. The CDR3 region has the DNA TGTGCCAGCAGCTTATCGTTTGGTCAGTTCGATACGCAGTATTTT. Translating it yields CASSLSFGQFDTQYF.